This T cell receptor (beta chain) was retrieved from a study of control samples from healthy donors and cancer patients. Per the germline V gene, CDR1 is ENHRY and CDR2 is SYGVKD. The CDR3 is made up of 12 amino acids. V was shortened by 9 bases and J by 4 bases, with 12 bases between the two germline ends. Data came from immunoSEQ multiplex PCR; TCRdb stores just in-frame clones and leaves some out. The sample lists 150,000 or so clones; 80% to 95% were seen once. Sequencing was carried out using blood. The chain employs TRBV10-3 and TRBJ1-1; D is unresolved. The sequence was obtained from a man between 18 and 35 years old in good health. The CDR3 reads CAIGHGSTEAFF. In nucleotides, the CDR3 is TGTGCCATAGGGCACGGGAGCACTGAAGCTTTCTTT.